This T cell receptor beta chain is drawn from a study of shared clonotypes between healthy human individuals. Study results and caveats: Across a few donors, naive CD4 shared roughly 5.1%, naive CD8 more than 3%, memory CD4 roughly 2.4%, memory CD8 around 0.42%. The study found lower generation probabilities in non-shared clonotypes than in those shared by all four donors.

Naive-designated CD8 cells lacked CD45RO, were positively enriched for CCR7, and omitted terminally differentiated effector memory CD45RA+ cells. On this clone: Its antigen is not known.

Clones were sequenced by immunoSEQ multiplex PCR, and TCRdb holds only the in-frame ones, with some missing. The table has about 680,000 clones, approximately 90% seen once. Germline CDR1 SEHNR, CDR2 FQNEAQ (reference sequence). The length of the CDR3 is 16 residues. Deletions cut 5 bases from V and 5 bases from J, with 21 bases between. This TCR came from a man aged 30 to 39 in good health. This sequence joins TRBV7-9 and TRBJ2-5; possibly TRBD1 for D (5 bases). The source material was naive CD8+ T cells sorted from blood. The DNA for the CDR3 is TGTGCCAGCAGCCCTAGTTTTCAGCAGGGCGCGGAGACCCAGTACTTC. Residues: CASSPSFQQGAETQYF.